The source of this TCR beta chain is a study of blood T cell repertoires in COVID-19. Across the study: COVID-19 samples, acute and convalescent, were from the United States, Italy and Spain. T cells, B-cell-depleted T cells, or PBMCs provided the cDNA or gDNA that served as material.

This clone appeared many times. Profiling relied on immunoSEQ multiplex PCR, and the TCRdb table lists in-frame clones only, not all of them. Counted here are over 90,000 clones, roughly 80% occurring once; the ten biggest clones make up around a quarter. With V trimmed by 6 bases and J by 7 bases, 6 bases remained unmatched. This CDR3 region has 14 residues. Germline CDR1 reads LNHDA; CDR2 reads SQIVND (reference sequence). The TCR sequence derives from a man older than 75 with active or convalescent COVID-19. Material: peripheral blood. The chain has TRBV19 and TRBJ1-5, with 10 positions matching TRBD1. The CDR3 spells CASRGQGLEQPQHF. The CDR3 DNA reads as TGTGCCAGTAGGGGACAGGGGTTGGAGCAGCCCCAGCATTTT. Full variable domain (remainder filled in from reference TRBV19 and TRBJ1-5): DGGITQSPKYLFRKEGQNVTLSCEQNLNHDAMYWYRQDPGQGLRLIYYSQIVNDFQKGDIAEGYSVSREKKESFPLTVTSAQKNPTAFYLCASRGQGLEQPQHFGDGTRLSIL.